The sample holds a few counts of the clone carrying this TCR beta chain. 5'RACE employing 10-nucleotide random UMIs yielded the cDNA. TCRdb reprocessed the 5' RACE reads with MiXCR, giving one entry per CDR3 protein. The sample lists tens of thousands of distinct CDR3 sequences; around 15% were seen once. Time point denoted: longitudinal time-point 1 (baseline). Where libraries were unsorted, they were derived from 2 million PBMCs stored at -80 degrees C. This entry comes from a study of neurological immune-mediated disorders. Germline lookup yields CDR1 MNHEY and CDR2 SVGAGI. The CDR3 extends over 13 amino acids. With 9 bases removed from V and 9 bases from J, the gap between germline ends came to 18 bases.

Material for sequencing was PBMCs. The chain employs TRBV6-5 and TRBJ2-1; D tentatively reads TRBD1 or TRBD2 (5 bases each). The sequence came from a female donor with HTLV-1-associated myelopathy (HAM/TSP). The CDR3 sequence is CASRDRGAGEQFF. The CDR3 DNA follows: TGTGCCAGTCGTGACAGAGGGGCGGGTGAGCAGTTCTTC.